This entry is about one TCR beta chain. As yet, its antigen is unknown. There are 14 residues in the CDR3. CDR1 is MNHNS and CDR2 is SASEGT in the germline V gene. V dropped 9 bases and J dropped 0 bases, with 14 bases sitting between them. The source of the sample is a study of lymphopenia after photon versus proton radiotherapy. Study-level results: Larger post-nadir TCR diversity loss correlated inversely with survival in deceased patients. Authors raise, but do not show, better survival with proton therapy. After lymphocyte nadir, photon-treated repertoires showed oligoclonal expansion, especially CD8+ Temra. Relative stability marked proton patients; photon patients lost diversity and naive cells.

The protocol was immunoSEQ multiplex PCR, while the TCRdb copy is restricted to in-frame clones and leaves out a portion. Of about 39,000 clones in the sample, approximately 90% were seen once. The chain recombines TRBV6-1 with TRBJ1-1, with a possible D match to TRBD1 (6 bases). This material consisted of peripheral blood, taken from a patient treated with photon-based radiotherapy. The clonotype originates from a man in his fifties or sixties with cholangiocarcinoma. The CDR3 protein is CASIYRELNTEAFF. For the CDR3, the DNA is TGTGCCAGTATTTACAGGGAACTGAACACTGAAGCTTTCTTT.